The rows below give T cell receptor beta chains drawn from one sample of a study of beta chain features in type 1 diabetes. The method was immunoSEQ multiplex PCR; TCRdb's version includes in-frame clones alone and lacks a portion of them. The sample has a few hundred thousand clones; approximately 13% are singletons. Sequencing used naive CD4+ T cells from blood. The receptors come from a woman aged 18-30 years with type 1 diabetes. CDR3s include the opening cysteine and the closing phenylalanine or tryptophan. D genes are given only for firm matches. Some rows have no size entry. The others give once, few or many, or a class for an expanded clone.

J: TRBJ1-5
V: TRBV15
size: -
D: TRBD1
DNA: TGTGCCACCACCCTGACAGGGAACCAGCCCCAGCATTTT
CDR3: CATTLTGNQPQHF

J: TRBJ2-2
V: TRBV2
size: -
D: -
DNA: TGTGCCAGCAGAATCAGCACCGGGGAGCTGTTTTTT
CDR3: CASRISTGELFF

J: TRBJ1-2
V: TRBV7-2
size: few
D: TRBD1
DNA: TGTGCCAGCAGCTCACCGACAGGGGGCTATGGCTACACCTTC
CDR3: CASSSPTGGYGYTF

J: TRBJ2-1
V: TRBV28
size: -
D: -
DNA: TGTGCCAGCAGTTTATCCGGGATTTACTACAATGAGCAGTTCTTC
CDR3: CASSLSGIYYNEQFF

J: TRBJ2-1
V: TRBV11-3
size: -
D: TRBD1
DNA: TGTGCCAGCAGCTACAGGACAGGGAATGAGCAGTTCTTC
CDR3: CASSYRTGNEQFF

J: TRBJ1-5
V: TRBV18
size: -
D: TRBD1
DNA: TGTGCCAGCTCACCGCGGACAGGGGGCGAGAAAAATCAGCCCCAGCATTTT
CDR3: CASSPRTGGEKNQPQHF

J: TRBJ1-1
V: TRBV30
size: -
D: -
DNA: TGTGCCTGGAGTGTACCCCGGACAGTGAACACTGAAGCTTTCTTT
CDR3: CAWSVPRTVNTEAFF

J: TRBJ2-5
V: TRBV28
size: -
D: TRBD2
DNA: TGTGCCAGCAGTTTCCCGGGACTAGGAGGAGAGACCCAGTACTTC
CDR3: CASSFPGLGGETQYF

J: TRBJ2-1
V: TRBV5-5
size: -
D: -
DNA: TGTGCCAGCAGCAGAACGACAGCGAATGAGCAGTTCTTC
CDR3: CASSRTTANEQFF

J: TRBJ2-1
V: TRBV7-2
size: few
D: -
DNA: TGTGCCAGCAGCTTAGGGGGCCCCCGCAATGAGCAGTTCTTC
CDR3: CASSLGGPRNEQFF